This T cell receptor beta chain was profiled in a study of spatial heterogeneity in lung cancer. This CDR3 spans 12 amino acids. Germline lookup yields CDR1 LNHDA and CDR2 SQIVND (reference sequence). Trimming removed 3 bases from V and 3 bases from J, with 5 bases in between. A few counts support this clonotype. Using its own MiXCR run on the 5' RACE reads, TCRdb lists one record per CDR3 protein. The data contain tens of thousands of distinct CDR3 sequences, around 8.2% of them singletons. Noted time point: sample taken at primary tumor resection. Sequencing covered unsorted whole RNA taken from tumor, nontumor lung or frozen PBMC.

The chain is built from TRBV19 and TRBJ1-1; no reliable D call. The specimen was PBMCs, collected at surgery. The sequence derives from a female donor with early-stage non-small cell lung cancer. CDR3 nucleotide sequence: TGTGCCAGTAGTATGAGAGACACTGAAGCTTTCTTT. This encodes CASSMRDTEAFF.